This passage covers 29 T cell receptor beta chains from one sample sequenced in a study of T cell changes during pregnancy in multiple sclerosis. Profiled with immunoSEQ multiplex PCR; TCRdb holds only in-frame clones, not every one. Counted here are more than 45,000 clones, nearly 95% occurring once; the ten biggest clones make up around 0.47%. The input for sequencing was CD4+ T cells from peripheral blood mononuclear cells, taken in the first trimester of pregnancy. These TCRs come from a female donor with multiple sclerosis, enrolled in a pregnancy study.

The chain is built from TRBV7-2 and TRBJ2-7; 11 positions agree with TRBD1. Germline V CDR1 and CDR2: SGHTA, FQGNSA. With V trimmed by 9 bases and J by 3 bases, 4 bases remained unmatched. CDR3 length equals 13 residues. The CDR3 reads CASRTGGHYEQYF. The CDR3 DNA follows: TGTGCCAGTAGGACAGGGGGCCACTACGAGCAGTACTTC.

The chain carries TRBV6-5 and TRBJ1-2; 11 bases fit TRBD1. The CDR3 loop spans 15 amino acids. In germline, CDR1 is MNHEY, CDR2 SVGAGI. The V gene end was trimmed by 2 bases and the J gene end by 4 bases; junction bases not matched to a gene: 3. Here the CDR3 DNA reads TGTGCCAGCAGTTACACCGGGACAGGGGGCTATGGCTACACCTTC. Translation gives CASSYTGTGGYGYTF.

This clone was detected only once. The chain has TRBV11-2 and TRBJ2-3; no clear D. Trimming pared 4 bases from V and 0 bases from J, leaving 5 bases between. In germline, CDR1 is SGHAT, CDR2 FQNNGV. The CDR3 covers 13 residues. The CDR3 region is CASSSLSTDTQYF. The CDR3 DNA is TGTGCCAGCAGCTCACTCAGCACAGATACGCAGTATTTT. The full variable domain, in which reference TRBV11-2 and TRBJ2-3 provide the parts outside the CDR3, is EAGVAQSPRYKIIEKRQSVAFWCNPISGHATLYWYQQILGQGPKLLIQFQNNGVVDDSQLPKDRFSAERLKGVDSTLKIQPAKLEDSAVYLCASSSLSTDTQYFGPGTRLTVL.

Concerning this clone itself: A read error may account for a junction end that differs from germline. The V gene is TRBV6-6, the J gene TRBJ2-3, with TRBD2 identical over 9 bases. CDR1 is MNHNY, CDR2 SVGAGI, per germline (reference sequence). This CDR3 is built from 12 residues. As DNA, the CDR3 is TGTGCCAGCAGTTATGAGGCGGGGGGGCAGTTTTTT. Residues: CASSYEAGGQFF.

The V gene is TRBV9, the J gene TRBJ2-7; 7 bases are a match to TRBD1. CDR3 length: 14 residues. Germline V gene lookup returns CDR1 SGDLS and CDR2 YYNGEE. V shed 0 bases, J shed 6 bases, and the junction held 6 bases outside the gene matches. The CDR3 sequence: CASSVAPTGFEQYF. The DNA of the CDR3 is TGTGCCAGCAGCGTAGCCCCGACAGGGTTCGAGCAGTACTTC.

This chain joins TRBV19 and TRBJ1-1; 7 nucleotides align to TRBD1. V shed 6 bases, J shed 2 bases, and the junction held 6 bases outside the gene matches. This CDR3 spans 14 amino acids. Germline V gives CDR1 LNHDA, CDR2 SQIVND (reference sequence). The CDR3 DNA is TGTGCCAGTAGCAGGGGGGCAGCTAACACTGAAGCTTTCTTT. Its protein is CASSRGAANTEAFF.

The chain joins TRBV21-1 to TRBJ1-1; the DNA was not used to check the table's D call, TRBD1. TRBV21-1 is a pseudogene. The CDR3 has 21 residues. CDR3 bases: TGTGCCAGCAGAGGTACCGGGACAGCTCTAATCCTTACCGGATTGAACACTGAAGCTTTCTTT. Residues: CASRGTGTALILTGLNTEAFF.

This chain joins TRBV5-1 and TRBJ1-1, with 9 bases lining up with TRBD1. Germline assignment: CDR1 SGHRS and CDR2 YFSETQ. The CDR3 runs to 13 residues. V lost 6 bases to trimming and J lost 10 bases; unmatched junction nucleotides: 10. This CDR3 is CASTPEGTGLAFF. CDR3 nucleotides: TGCGCCAGCACCCCGGAGGGGACAGGGTTAGCTTTCTTT.

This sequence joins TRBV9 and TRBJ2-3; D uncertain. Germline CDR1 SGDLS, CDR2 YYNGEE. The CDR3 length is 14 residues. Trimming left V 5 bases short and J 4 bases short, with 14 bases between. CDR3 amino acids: CASSTSFSADTQYF. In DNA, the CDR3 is TGTGCCAGCAGTACCTCTTTCTCGGCAGATACGCAGTATTTT.

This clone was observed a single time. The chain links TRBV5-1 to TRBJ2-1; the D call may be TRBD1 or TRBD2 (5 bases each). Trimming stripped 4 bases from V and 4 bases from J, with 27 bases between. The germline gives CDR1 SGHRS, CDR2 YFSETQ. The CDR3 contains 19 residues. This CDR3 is CASSLGTGTRPLGYNEQFF. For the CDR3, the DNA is TGCGCCAGCAGCCTGGGGACGGGAACAAGACCCTTGGGGTACAATGAGCAGTTCTTC.

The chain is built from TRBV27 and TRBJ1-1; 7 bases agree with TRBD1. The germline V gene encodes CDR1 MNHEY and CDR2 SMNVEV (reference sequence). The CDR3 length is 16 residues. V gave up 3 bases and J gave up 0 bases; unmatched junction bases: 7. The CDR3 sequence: CASSLDRSTLNTEAFF. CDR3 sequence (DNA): TGTGCCAGCAGTTTGGACAGGAGCACATTGAACACTGAAGCTTTCTTT.

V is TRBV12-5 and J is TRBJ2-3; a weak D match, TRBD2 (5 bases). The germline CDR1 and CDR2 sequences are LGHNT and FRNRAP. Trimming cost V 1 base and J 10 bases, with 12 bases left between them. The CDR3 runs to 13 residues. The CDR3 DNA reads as TGTGCTAGTGGTTTGGCCCATCTCGGGGCGCAGTATTTT. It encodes CASGLAHLGAQYF.

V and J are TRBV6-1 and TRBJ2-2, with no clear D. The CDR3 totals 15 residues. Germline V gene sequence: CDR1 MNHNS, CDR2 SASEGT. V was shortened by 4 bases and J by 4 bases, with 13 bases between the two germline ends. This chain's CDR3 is CASSGPQAPTGELFF. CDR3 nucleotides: TGTGCCAGCAGTGGGCCCCAGGCTCCCACCGGGGAGCTGTTTTTT.

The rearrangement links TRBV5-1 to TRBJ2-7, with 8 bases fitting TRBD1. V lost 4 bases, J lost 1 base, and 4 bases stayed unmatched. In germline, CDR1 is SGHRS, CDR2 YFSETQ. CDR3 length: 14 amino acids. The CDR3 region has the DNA TGCGCCAGCAGCACCCAGGGGGCTTCCTACGAGCAGTACTTC. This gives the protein CASSTQGASYEQYF.

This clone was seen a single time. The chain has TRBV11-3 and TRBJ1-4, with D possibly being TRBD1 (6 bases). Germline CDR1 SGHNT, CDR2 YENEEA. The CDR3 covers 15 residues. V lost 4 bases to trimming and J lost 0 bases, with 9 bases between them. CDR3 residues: CASSWDTTTNEKLFF. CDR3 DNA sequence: TGTGCCAGCAGCTGGGACACAACAACTAATGAAAAACTGTTTTTT.

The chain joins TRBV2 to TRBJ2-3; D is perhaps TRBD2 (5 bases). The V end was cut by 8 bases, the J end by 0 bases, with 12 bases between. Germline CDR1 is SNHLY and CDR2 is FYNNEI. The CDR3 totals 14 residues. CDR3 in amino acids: CASETRVSTDTQYF. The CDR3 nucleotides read TGTGCCAGCGAAACTAGGGTCAGCACAGATACGCAGTATTTT.

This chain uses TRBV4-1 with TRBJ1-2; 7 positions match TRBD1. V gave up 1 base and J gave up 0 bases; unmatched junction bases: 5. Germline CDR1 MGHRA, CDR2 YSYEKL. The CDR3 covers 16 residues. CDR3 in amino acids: CASSQVGDSPNYGYTF. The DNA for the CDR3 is TGCGCCAGCAGCCAAGTTGGGGACAGTCCTAACTATGGCTACACCTTC.

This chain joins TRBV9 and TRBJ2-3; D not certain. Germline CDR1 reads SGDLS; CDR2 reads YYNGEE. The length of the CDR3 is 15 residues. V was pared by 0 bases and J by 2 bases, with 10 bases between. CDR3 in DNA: TGTGCCAGCAGCGTAGTACCCCAGGCCACAGATACGCAGTATTTT. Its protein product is CASSVVPQATDTQYF.

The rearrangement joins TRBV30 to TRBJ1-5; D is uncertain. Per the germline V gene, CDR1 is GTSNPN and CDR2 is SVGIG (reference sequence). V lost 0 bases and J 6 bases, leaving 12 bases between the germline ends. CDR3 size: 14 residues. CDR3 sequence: CAWSVGGEGQPQHF. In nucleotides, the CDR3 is TGTGCCTGGAGTGTGGGAGGAGAGGGTCAGCCCCAGCATTTT.

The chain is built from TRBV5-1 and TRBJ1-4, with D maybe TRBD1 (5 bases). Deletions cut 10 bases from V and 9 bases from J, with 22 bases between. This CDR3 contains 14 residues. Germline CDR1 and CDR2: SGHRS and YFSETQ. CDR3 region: CAPPGERHRKKLFF. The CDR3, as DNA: TGCGCCCCCCCGGGGGAGCGACACAGGAAAAAACTGTTTTTT.

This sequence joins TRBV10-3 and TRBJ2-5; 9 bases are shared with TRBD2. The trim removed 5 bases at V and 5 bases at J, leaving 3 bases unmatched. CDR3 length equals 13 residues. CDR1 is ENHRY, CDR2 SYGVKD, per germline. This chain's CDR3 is CAISLAGRETQYF. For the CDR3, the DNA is TGTGCCATCAGTCTAGCGGGGAGGGAGACCCAGTACTTC.

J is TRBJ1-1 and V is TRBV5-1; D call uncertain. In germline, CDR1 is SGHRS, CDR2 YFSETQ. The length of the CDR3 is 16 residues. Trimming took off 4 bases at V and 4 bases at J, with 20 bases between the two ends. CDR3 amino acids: CASSPRGRDQSTEAFF. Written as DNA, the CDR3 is TGCGCCAGCAGCCCGAGAGGACGGGATCAAAGCACTGAAGCTTTCTTT.

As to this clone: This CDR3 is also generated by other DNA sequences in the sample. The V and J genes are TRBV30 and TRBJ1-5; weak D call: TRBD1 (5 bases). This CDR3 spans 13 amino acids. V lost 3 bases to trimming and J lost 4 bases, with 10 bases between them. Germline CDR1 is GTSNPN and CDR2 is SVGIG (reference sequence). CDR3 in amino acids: CAWSGGDNQPQHF. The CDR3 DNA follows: TGTGCCTGGAGCGGGGGGGATAATCAGCCCCAGCATTTT.

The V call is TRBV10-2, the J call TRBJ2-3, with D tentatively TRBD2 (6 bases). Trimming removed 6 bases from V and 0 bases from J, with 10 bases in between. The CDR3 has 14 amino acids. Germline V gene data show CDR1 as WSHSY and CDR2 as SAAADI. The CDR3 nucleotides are TGCGCCAGCAGGCCCGGGACTAGCACAGATACGCAGTATTTT. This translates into CASRPGTSTDTQYF.

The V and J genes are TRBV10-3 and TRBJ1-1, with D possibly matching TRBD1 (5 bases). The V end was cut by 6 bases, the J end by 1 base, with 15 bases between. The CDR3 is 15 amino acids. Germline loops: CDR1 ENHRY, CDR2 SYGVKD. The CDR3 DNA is TGTGCCATCAGGGGGACGCCGGGGGGGAACACTGAAGCTTTCTTT. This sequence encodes CAIRGTPGGNTEAFF.

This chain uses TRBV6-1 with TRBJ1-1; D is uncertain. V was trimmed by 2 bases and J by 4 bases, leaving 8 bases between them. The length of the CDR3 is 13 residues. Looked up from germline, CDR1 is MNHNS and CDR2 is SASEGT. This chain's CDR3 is CASSEYRSTEAFF. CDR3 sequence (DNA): TGTGCCAGCAGTGAATATCGGTCCACTGAAGCTTTCTTT.

CDR3 in DNA: TGTGCCAGCAGTTACAGGGCCTACGAGCAGTACTTC. The encoded protein is CASSYRAYEQYF. The gene calls are TRBV2 and TRBJ2-7, with D maybe TRBD1 (6 bases). Germline CDR1 SNHLY, CDR2 FYNNEI. The germline V and J ends were trimmed by 5 bases and 2 bases, with 7 bases remaining between them. This CDR3 contains 12 residues.

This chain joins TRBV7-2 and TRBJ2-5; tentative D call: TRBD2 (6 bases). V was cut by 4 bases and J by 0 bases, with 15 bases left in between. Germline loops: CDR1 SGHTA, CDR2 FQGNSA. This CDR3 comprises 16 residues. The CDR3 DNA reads TGTGCCAGCAGCTCCTACTCCGGGGGTAACCAAGAGACCCAGTACTTC. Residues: CASSSYSGGNQETQYF.

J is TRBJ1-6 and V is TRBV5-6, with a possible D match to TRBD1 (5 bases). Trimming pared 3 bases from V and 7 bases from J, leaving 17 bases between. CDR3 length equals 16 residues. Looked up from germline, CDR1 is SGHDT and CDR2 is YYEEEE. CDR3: CASSYRTWVQNSPLHF. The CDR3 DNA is TGTGCCAGCAGCTATAGGACATGGGTCCAAAATTCACCCCTCCACTTT.